The T cell receptor beta chain under discussion was sequenced for a study of cytomegalovirus exposure and HLA in healthy donors. Study observations and caveats: Reportedly, a later analysis found an Asian-associated ancestry cluster had fewer N-insertions than the approximately 670-donor mean. TCR beta V- and J-gene trimming was later associated with a missense DCLRE1C variant. Earlier findings revealed that most TCR beta V segments proved productive either about 87% or about 30% of the time. Some TCR beta chains (roughly 160 of them) were listed as cytomegalovirus-associated.

The study ran its PCR with 60 Vbeta and 13 Jbeta primers. Clones were read by immunoSEQ multiplex PCR, and TCRdb kept only the in-frame ones, dropping some. This sample carries 95,000 to 100,000 clones, about 80% of them seen once, and the ten largest clones take 4.1%. About this clone itself: Its cognate antigen is unknown.

V gave up 4 bases and J gave up 1 base; unmatched junction bases: 9. This CDR3 region has 17 residues. Germline V CDR1 and CDR2: KGHSH, LQKENI. What was sequenced was PBMCs. The chain carries TRBV18 and TRBJ2-3, with 9 bases fitting TRBD2. The source of this sequence is a man aged 35-49 years in good health and CMV-seronegative. CDR3 residues: CASSRTNQRGGTDTQYF. As DNA, the CDR3 is TGTGCCAGCTCACGGACTAATCAGCGGGGGGGCACAGATACGCAGTATTTT. Using reference TRBV18 and TRBJ2-3 for the parts outside the CDR3, the full variable domain is NAGVMQNPRHLVRRRGQEARLRCSPMKGHSHVYWYRQLPEEGLKFMVYLQKENIIDESGMPKERFSAEFPKEGPSILRIQQVVRGDSAAYFCASSRTNQRGGTDTQYFGPGTRLTVL.